This entry features one T cell receptor (beta chain) sequence. The data were obtained in a study of PD-1 blockade in classical Hodgkin lymphoma. The germline V gene has CDR1 MDHEN and CDR2 SYDVKM. CDR3 length: 17 amino acids. The junction had 13 bases not matched to a gene; V was cut back by 6 bases and J by 4 bases. Brentuximab vedotin exposure varied among the patients, all of whom had relapsed after autologous stem cell transplantation. Clones were read by immunoSEQ multiplex PCR, and TCRdb kept only the in-frame ones, dropping some. The repertoire holds about 41,000 clones, with over 70% as singletons.

Sequenced here: peripheral blood mononuclear cells (PBMCs), sampled at baseline. The sequence came from a human donor with classical Hodgkin lymphoma. The chain uses TRBV28 and TRBJ1-2, with 11 bases that match TRBD1. This CDR3 reads CASSPTGQGARSYGYTF. The CDR3 coding sequence is TGTGCCAGCAGCCCTACTGGACAGGGGGCGAGGAGCTATGGCTACACCTTC.